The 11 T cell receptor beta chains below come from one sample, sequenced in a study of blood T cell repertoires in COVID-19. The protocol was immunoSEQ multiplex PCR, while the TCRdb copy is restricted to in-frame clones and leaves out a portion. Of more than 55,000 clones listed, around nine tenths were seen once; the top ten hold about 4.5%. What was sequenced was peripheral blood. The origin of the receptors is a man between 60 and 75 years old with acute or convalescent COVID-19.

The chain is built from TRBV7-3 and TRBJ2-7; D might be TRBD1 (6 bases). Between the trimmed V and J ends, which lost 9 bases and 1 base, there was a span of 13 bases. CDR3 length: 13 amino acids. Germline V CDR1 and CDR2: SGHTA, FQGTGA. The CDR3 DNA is TGTGCCAGGGGGGCAGGGATATCCTACGAGCAGTACTTC. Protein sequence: CARGAGISYEQYF.

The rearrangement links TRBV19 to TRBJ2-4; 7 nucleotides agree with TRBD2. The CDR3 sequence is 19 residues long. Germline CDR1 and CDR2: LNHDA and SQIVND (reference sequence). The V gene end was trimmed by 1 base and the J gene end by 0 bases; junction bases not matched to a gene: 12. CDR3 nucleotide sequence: TGTGCCAGTAGTATAGGGCACCCTAGCGGCAAACTAGCCAAAAACATTCAGTACTTC. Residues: CASSIGHPSGKLAKNIQYF.

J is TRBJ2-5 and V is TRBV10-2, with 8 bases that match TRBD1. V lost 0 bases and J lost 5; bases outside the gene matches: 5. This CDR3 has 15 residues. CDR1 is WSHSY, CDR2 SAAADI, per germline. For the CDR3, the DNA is TGCGCCAGCAGTGAGTCCGACAGGGGTTGGGAGACCCAGTACTTC. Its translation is CASSESDRGWETQYF.

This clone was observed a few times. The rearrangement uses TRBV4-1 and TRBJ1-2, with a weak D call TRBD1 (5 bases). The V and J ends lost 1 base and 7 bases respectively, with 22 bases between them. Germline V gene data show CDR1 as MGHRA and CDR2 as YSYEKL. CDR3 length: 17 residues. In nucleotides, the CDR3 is TGCGCCAGCAGCCAAGTCGGCAGGCTCGGGGGGATGTCTGGCTACACCTTC. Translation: CASSQVGRLGGMSGYTF.

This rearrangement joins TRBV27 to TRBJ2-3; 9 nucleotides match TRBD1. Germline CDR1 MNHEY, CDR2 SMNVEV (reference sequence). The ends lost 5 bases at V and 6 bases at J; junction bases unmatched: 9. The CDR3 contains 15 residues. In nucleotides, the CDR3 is TGTGCCAGCAGTAAACAGGGGGCAAGTTGGGATACGCAGTATTTT. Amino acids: CASSKQGASWDTQYF.

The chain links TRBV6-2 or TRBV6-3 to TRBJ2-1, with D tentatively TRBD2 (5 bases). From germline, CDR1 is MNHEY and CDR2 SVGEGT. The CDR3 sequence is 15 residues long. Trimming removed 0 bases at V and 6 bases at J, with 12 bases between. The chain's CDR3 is CASSYSRARTNEQFF. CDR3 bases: TGTGCCAGCAGTTACTCGAGGGCTAGGACCAATGAGCAGTTCTTC.

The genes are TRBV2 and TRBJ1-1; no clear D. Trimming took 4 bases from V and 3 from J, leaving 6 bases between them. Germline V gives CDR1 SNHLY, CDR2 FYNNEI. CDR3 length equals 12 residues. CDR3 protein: CASSVRDTEAFF. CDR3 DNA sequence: TGTGCCAGCAGTGTTAGAGACACTGAAGCTTTCTTT.

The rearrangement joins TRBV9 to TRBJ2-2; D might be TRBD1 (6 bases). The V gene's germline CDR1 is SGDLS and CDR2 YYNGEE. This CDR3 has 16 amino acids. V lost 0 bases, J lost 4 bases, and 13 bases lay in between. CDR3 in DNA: TGTGCCAGCAGCGTAGCCACAGGGATCCGCACCGGGGAGCTGTTTTTT. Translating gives CASSVATGIRTGELFF.

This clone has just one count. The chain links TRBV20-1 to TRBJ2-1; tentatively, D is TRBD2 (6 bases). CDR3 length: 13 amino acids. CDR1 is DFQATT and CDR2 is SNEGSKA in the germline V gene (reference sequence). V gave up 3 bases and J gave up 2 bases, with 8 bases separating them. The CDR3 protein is CSASSGAYNEQFF. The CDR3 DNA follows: TGCAGTGCTAGTAGCGGTGCCTACAATGAGCAGTTCTTC.

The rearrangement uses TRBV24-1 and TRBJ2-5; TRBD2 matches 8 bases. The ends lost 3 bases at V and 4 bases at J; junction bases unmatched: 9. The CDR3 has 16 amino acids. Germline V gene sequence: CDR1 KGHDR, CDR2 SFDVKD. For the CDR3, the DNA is TGTGCCACCAGTGATCCTCGACTAGCGCGGGGAGAGACCCAGTACTTC. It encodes CATSDPRLARGETQYF.

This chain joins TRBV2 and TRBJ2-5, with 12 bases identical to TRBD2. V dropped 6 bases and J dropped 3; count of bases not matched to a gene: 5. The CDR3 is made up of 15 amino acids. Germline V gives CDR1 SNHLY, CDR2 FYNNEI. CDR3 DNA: TGTGCCAGCAGAGCCCGACTAGCGGGAGAAGAGACCCAGTACTTC. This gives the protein CASRARLAGEETQYF.